This T cell receptor beta chain was profiled in a study of OX40 agonist ivuxolimab in advanced cancers. Overall study results and limits: Clonal expansion among partial responders at 0.1-3.0 mg/kg ranked near the lowest. Nonresponders included some who also had low normalized T-cell clonal expansion. Antigen specificity was not determined for the expanded peripheral T cells.

The repertoire was sequenced with immunoSEQ multiplex PCR; TCRdb's copy has only in-frame clones and lacks some. The sample carries around 19,000 clones, less than 75% recorded once. For this clone: Its antigen is not known.

CDR1 and CDR2 (germline): MDHEN, SYDVKM. This CDR3 has 15 amino acids. V dropped 5 bases and J dropped 0 bases, with 11 bases sitting between them. This specimen consisted of CD4+ or CD8+ T cells sorted from blood, obtained in a trial of the OX40 agonist ivuxolimab. This sequence joins TRBV28 and TRBJ1-5, with D maybe TRBD1 (5 bases). The source of this sequence is an adult with an advanced solid tumor such as melanoma, head and neck, liver or kidney cancer. The CDR3 sequence is CASSQRGYSNQPQHF. The CDR3 coding sequence is TGTGCCAGCAGTCAGAGGGGTTATAGCAATCAGCCCCAGCATTTT.